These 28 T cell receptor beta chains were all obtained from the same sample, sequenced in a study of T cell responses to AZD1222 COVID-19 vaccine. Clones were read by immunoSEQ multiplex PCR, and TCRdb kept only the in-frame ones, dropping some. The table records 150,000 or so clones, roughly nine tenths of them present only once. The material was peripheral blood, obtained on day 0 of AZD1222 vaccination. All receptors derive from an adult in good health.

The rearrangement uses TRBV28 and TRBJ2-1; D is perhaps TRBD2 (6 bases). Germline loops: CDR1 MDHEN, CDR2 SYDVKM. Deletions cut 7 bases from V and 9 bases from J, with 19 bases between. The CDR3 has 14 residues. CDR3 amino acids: CASTWAVGRGEQFF. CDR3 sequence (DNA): TGTGCCAGCACTTGGGCAGTGGGGCGGGGTGAGCAGTTCTTC.

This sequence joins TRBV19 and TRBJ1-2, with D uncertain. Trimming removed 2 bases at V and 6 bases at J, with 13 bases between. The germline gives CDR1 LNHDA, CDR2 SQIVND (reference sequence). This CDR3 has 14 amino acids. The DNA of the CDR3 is TGTGCCAGTAGTATATTGCCAGGCTCCCATGGCTACACCTTC. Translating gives CASSILPGSHGYTF.

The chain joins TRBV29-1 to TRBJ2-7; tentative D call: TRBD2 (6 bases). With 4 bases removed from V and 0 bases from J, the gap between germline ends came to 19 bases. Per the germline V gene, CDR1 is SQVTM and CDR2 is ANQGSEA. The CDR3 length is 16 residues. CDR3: CSVANLPSESSYEQYF. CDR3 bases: TGCAGCGTTGCTAATCTCCCTAGCGAGAGCTCCTACGAGCAGTACTTC.

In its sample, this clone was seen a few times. The CDR3 spells CASSLVRRASNEKLFF. The DNA for the CDR3 is TGTGCCAGCAGCTTAGTCCGCAGGGCGAGTAATGAAAAACTGTTTTTT. The chain combines TRBV7-9 with TRBJ1-4; D possibly corresponds to TRBD1 (5 bases). Trimming cost V 1 base and J 4 bases, with 13 bases left between them. Germline CDR1 and CDR2: SEHNR and FQNEAQ (reference sequence). This CDR3 contains 16 residues.

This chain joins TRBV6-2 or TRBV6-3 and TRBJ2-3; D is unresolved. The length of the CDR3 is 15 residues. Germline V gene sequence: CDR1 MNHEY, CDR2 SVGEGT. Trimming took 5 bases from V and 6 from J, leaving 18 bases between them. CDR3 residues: CASSQLRVLVDTQYF. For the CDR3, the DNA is TGTGCCAGCAGTCAATTACGGGTCCTGGTGGATACGCAGTATTTT.

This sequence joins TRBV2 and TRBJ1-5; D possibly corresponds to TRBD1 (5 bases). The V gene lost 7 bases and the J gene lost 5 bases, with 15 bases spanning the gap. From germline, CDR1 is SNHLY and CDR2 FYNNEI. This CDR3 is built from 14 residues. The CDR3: CASTSPGTDQPQHF. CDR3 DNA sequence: TGTGCCAGCACCTCACCCGGGACCGATCAGCCCCAGCATTTT.

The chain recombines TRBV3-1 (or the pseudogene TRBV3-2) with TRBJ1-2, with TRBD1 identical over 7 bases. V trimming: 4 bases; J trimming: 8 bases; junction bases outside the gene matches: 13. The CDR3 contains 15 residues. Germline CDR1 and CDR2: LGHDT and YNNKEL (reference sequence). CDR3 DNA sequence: TGTGCCAGCAGCCCAACCCCGCGACAGGGAAGCGGCTACACCTTC. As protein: CASSPTPRQGSGYTF.

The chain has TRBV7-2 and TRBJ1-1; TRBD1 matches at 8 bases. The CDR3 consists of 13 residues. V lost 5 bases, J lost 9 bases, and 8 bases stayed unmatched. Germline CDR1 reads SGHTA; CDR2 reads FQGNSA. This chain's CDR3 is CASSEGQGPKAFF. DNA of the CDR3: TGTGCCAGCAGCGAAGGACAGGGACCAAAAGCTTTCTTT.

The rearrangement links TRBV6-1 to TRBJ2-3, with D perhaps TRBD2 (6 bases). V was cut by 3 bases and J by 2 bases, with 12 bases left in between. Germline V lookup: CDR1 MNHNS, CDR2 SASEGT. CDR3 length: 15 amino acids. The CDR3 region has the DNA TGTGCCAGCAGTGACGCGGGGCTTTACACAGATACGCAGTATTTT. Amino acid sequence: CASSDAGLYTDTQYF.

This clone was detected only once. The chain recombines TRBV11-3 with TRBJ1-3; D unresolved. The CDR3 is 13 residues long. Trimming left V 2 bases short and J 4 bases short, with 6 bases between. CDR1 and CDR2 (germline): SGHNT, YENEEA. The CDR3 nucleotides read TGTGCCAGCAGCTTAAATTCGGGAAACACCATATATTTT. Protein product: CASSLNSGNTIYF. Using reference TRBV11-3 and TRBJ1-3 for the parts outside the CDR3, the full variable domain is EAGVVQSPRYKIIEKKQPVAFWCNPISGHNTLYWYLQNLGQGPELLIRYENEEAVDDSQLPKDRFSAERLKGVDSTLKIQPAELGDSAVYLCASSLNSGNTIYFGEGSWLTVV.

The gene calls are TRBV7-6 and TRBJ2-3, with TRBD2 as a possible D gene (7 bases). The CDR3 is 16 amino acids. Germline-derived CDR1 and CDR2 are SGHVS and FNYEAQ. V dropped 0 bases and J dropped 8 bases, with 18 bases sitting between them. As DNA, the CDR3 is TGTGCCAGCAGCTTAGCTGGGGGAGGGGGATCGGGTACGCAGTATTTT. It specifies CASSLAGGGGSGTQYF.

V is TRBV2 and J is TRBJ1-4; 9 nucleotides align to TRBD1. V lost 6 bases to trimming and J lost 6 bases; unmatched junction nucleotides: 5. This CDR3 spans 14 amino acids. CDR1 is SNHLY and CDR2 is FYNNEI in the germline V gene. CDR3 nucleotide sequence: TGTGCCAGCAGCCTACAGGGGGCTCATGAAAAACTGTTTTTT. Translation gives CASSLQGAHEKLFF. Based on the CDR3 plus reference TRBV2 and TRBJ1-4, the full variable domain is EPEVTQTPSHQVTQMGQEVILRCVPISNHLYFYWYRQILGQKVEFLVSFYNNEISEKSEIFDDQFSVERPDGSNFTLKIRSTKLEDSAMYFCASSLQGAHEKLFFGSGTQLSVL.

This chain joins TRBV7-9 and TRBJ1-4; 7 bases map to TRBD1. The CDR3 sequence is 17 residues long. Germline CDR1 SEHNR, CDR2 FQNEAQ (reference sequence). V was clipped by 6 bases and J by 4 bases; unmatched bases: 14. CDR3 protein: CASSPRTRGRVNEKLFF. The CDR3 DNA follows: TGTGCCAGCAGTCCTCGGACGAGGGGGCGGGTTAATGAAAAACTGTTTTTT.

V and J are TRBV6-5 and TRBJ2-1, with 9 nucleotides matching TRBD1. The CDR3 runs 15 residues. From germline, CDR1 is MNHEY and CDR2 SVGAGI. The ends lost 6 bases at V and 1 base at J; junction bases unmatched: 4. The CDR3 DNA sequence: TGTGCCAGCAGACAAGACAGGGGGTCCTACAATGAGCAGTTCTTC. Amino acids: CASRQDRGSYNEQFF.

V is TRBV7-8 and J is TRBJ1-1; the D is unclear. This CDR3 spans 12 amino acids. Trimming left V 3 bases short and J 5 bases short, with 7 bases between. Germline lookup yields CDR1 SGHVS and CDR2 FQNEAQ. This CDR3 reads CASSFPGTEAFF. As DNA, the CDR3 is TGTGCCAGCAGCTTCCCGGGGACTGAAGCTTTCTTT. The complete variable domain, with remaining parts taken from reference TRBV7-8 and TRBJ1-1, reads GAGVSQSPRYKVAKRGQDVALRCDPISGHVSLFWYQQALGQGPEFLTYFQNEAQLDKSGLPSDRFFAERPEGSVSTLKIQRTQQEDSAVYLCASSFPGTEAFFGQGTRLTVV.

In nucleotides, the CDR3 is TGTGCCAGCAGTAGACAGGGGAATGGGGTTTATGGCTACACCTTC. Translated: CASSRQGNGVYGYTF. The chain combines TRBV6-5 with TRBJ1-2; TRBD1 matches at 8 bases. The CDR3 is made up of 15 amino acids. Germline CDR1 reads MNHEY; CDR2 reads SVGAGI. V dropped 5 bases and J dropped 5; count of bases not matched to a gene: 10.

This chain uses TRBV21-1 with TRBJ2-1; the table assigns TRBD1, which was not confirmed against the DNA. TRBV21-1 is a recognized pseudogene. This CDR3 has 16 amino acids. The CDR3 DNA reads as TGTGCCAGCAGCAAAAGGACAGGGGAAAGGAACAATGAGCAGTTCTTC. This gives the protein CASSKRTGERNNEQFF.

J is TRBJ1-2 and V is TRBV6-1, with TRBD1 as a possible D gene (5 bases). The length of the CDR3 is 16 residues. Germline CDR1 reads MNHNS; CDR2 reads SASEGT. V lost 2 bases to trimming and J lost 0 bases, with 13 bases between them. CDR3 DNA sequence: TGTGCCAGCAGTGAAATTCAGACAGTTCCTAACTATGGCTACACCTTC. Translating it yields CASSEIQTVPNYGYTF.

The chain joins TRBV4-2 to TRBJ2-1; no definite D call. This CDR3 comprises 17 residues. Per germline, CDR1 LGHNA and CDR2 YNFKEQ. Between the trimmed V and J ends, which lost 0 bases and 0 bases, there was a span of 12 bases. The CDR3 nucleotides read TGTGCCAGCAGCCAAGAGCAAGGAGTGAGCTCCTACAATGAGCAGTTCTTC. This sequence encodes CASSQEQGVSSYNEQFF.

CDR3 bases: TGTGCCAGCAGTTTAGCCGACCTGCCAGGCTACACCTTC. Residues: CASSLADLPGYTF. This chain connects TRBV28 to TRBJ1-2, with unresolved D. Germline loops: CDR1 MDHEN, CDR2 SYDVKM. This CDR3 contains 13 residues. V lost 2 bases to trimming and J lost 8 bases, with 12 bases between them.

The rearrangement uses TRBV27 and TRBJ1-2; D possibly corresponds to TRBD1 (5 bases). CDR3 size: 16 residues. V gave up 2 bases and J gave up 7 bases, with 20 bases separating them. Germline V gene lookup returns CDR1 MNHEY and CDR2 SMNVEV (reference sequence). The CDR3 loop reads CASSLGPQAGITGYTF. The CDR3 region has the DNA TGTGCCAGCAGTTTAGGACCTCAGGCAGGGATTACTGGCTACACCTTC.

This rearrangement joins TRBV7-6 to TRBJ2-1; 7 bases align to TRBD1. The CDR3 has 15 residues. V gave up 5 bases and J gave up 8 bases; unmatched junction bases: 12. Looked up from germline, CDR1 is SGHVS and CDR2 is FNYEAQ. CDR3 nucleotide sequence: TGTGCCAGCAGCCCCGCCTCAGGGGGTATCGATGAGCAGTTCTTC. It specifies CASSPASGGIDEQFF.

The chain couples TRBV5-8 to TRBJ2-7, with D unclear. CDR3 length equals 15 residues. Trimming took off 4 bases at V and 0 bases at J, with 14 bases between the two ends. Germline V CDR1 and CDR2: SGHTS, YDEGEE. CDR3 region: CASSLPTPSSYEQYV. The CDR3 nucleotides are TGTGCCAGCAGCCTCCCGACACCCAGCTCCTACGAGCAGTACGTC.

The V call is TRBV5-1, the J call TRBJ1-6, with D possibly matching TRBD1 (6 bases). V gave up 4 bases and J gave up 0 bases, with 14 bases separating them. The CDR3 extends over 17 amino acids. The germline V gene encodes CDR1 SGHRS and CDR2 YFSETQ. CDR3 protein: CASSRGSPSSYNSPLHF. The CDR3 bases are TGCGCCAGCAGCAGGGGGTCCCCAAGCTCCTATAATTCACCCCTCCACTTT.

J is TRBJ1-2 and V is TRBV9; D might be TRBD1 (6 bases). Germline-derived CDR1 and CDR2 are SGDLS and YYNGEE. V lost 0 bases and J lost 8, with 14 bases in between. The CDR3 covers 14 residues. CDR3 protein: CASSVVAGVEGYTF. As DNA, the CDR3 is TGTGCCAGCAGCGTAGTCGCAGGGGTCGAAGGCTACACCTTC.

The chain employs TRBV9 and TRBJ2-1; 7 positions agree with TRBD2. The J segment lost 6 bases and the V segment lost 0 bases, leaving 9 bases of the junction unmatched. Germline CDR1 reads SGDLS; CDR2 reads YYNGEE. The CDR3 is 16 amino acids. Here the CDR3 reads CASSVEVSSGFNEQFF. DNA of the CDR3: TGTGCCAGCAGCGTAGAGGTGTCTAGCGGATTCAATGAGCAGTTCTTC.

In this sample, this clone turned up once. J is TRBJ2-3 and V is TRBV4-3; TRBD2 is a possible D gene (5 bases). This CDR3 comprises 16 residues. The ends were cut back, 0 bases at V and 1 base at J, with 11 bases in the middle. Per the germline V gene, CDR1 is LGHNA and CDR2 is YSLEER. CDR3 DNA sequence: TGCGCCAGCAGCCAAGATAGGGAGAGGGGCACAGATACGCAGTATTTT. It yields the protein CASSQDRERGTDTQYF.

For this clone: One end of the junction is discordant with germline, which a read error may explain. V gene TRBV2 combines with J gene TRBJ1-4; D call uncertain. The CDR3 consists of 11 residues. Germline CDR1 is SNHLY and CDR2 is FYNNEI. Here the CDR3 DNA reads TGTGCCAGCAGTGAAGGAGGTACACCCATTTTT. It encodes CASSEGGTPIF.